The text below deals with one T cell receptor beta chain. Documented time point: proximal margin of the surgical specimen (macroscopically non-inflamed). This entry comes from a study of T cell repertoires in ileal Crohn's disease. Method: immunoSEQ multiplex PCR; TCRdb's copy keeps in-frame clones and lacks some. The profile covers about 540 clones, with roughly nine tenths appearing a single time and less than 15% taken by the ten largest. Per germline, CDR1 LNHDA and CDR2 SQIVND (reference sequence). The CDR3 extends over 14 amino acids. V lost 3 bases, J lost 1 base, and 6 bases lay in between. Sequencing was done on a sample of ileal tissue. The TCR originated in an adult with Crohn's disease. V gene TRBV19 combines with J gene TRBJ2-2; D uncertain. For the CDR3, the DNA is TGTGCCAGTAGTATTGTAGGGAACACCGGGGAGCTGTTTTTT. It translates to CASSIVGNTGELFF.